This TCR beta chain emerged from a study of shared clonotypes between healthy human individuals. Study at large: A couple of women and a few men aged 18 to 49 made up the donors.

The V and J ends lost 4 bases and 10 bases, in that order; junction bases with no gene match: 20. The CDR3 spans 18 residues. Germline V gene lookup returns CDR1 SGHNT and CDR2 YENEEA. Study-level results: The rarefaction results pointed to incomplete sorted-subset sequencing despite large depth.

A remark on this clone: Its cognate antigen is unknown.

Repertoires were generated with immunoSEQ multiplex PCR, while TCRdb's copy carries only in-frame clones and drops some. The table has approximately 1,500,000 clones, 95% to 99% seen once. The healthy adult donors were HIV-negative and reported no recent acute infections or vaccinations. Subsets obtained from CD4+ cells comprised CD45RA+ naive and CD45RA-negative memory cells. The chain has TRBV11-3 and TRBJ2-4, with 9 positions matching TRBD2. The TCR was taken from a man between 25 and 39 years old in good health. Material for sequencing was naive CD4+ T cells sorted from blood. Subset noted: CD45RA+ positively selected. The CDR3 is CASSSHSRTSEKGEIQYF. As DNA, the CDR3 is TGTGCCAGCAGCTCCCATTCCCGGACTAGCGAAAAGGGAGAGATTCAGTACTTC.